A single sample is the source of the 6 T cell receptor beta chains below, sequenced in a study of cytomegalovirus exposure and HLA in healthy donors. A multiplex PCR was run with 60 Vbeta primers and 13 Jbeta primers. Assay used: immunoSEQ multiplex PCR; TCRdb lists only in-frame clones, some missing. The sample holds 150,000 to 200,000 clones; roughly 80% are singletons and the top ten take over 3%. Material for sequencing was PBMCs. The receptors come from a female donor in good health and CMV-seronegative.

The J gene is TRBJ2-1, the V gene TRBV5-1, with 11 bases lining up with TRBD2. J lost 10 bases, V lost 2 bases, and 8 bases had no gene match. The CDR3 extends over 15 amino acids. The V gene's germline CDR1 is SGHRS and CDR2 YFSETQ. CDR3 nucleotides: TGCGCCAGCAGCTTACCGGGACTAGCGGCAAGGGAGCAGTTCTTC. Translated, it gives CASSLPGLAAREQFF.

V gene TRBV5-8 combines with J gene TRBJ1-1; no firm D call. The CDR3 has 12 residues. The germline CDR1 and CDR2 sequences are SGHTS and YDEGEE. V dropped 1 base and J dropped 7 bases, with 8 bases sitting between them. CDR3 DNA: TGTGCCAGCAGCTTGACTGTAATTGAAGCTTTCTTT. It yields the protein CASSLTVIEAFF.

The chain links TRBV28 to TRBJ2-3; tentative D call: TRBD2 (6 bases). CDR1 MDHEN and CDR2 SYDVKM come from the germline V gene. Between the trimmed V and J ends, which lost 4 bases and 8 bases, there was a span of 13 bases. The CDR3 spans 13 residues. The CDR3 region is CASSSWDSGTQYF. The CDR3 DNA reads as TGTGCCAGCAGTTCCTGGGACTCGGGTACGCAGTATTTT.

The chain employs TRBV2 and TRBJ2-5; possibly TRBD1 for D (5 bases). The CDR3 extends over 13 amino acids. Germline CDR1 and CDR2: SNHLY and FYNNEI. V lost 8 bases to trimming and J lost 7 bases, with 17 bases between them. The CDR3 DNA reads TGTGCCAGCGCCCAGGGTAACCTAGGGACCCAGTACTTC. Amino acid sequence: CASAQGNLGTQYF.

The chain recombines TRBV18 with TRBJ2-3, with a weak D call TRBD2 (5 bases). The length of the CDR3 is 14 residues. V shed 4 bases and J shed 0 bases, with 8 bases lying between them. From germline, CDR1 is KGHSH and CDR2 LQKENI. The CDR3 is CASSLRTSTDTQYF. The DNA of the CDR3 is TGTGCCAGCTCACTACGGACTAGCACAGATACGCAGTATTTT. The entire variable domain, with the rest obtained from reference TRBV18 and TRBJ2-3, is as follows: NAGVMQNPRHLVRRRGQEARLRCSPMKGHSHVYWYRQLPEEGLKFMVYLQKENIIDESGMPKERFSAEFPKEGPSILRIQQVVRGDSAAYFCASSLRTSTDTQYFGPGTRLTVL.

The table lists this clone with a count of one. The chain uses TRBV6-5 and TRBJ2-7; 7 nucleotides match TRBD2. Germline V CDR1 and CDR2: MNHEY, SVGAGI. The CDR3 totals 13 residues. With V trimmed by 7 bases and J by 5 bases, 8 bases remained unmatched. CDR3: CASTLLGGNEQYF. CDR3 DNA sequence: TGTGCCAGCACCCTTCTCGGGGGGAACGAGCAGTACTTC.